One and the same sample provided the 28 T cell receptor beta chains below, sequenced in a study of CD4 and CD8 cells across lung adenocarcinoma regions. MiXCR, run by TCRdb on the PCR reads, gives a single entry per CDR3 protein. The data show around 20,000 distinct CDR3 sequences, 45% to 50% seen once. Sequencing was done on a sample of CD8+ T cells from the margin of a lung tumor. The source is a male donor with lung adenocarcinoma. The CD4 and CD8 labels of this study may be unreliable.

This clonotype was found many times. The chain combines TRBV11-2 with TRBJ2-1; unclear D gene. Trimming took 3 bases from V and 0 from J, leaving 9 bases between them. This CDR3 is 15 amino acids long. Germline-derived CDR1 and CDR2 are SGHAT and FQNNGV. CDR3 residues: CASSFSEGSYNEQFF. CDR3 nucleotide sequence: TGTGCCAGCAGCTTCAGCGAAGGCTCCTACAATGAGCAGTTCTTC.

Of note for this clonotype: At one boundary the junction diverges from the germline segment, which might be a read error. This chain joins TRBV6-1 and TRBJ2-3; the match to TRBD2 covers 9 bases. The CDR3 consists of 18 residues. Looked up from germline, CDR1 is MNHNS and CDR2 is SASEGT. The CDR3 nucleotides are TGTGCCAGCCTTCGATTATTAGGGCGGGGGGGCGGGCGAGAGACGCAGTATTTC. Amino acid sequence: CASLRLLGRGGGRETQYF.

J is TRBJ2-6 and V is TRBV6-1; D is possibly TRBD2 (7 bases). Per the germline V gene, CDR1 is MNHNS and CDR2 is SASEGT. The CDR3 length is 15 residues. With 5 bases removed from V and 2 bases from J, the gap between germline ends came to 10 bases. The CDR3 reads CASSPGGPGANVLTF. In nucleotides, the CDR3 is TGTGCCAGCAGTCCCGGGGGGCCTGGGGCCAACGTCCTGACTTTC.

The genes are TRBV5-1 and TRBJ1-1, with D hard to call. The CDR3 extends over 14 amino acids. V lost 1 base and J 0 bases, leaving 7 bases between the germline ends. Germline V gives CDR1 SGHRS, CDR2 YFSETQ. CDR3 in DNA: TGCGCCAGCAGCTTGACGACGGTGAACACTGAAGCTTTCTTT. It codes for CASSLTTVNTEAFF.

This clonotype was recorded once. The junction departs from germline at one end; a sequencing error may be responsible. The V and J genes are TRBV10-1 and TRBJ2-5; D possibly corresponds to TRBD1 (6 bases). Germline loops: CDR1 WNHNN, CDR2 SYGVQD (reference sequence). The length of the CDR3 is 14 residues. The CDR3 DNA is TGCGCGGGGAGTGGGGGCCCTGGCCAAGAGACCCAGTATTTC. Its protein is CAGSGGPGQETQYF.

This clonotype came up once. One end of the junction varies from germline; a read error may be responsible. The chain carries TRBV11-2 and TRBJ2-4, with D tentatively TRBD1 or TRBD2 (5 bases each). Germline V gene data show CDR1 as SGHAT and CDR2 as FQNNGV. There are 16 residues in the CDR3. CDR3 in DNA: TGTGCCAGCCGCTTAACGACAGTGGGGGTCAAAAATATGCAGTATTTC. It translates to CASRLTTVGVKNMQYF. Together with reference TRBV11-2 and TRBJ2-4, the CDR3 gives the full variable domain: EAGVAQSPRYKIIEKRQSVAFWCNPISGHATLYWYQQILGQGPKLLIQFQNNGVVDDSQLPKDRFSAERLKGVDSTLKIQPAKLEDSAVYLCASRLTTVGVKNMQYFGAGTRLSVL.

This clonotype was detected ten times or more. The rearrangement links TRBV6-1 to TRBJ2-4; 9 nucleotides match TRBD1. V shed 8 bases, J shed 13 bases, and the junction held 12 bases outside the gene matches. The V gene's germline CDR1 is MNHNS and CDR2 SASEGT. The CDR3 is 13 residues long. CDR3 in DNA: TGTGCCAGCGGCAAATTTACAGGGGGCGCCCAGTACTTC. It specifies CASGKFTGGAQYF.

This clonotype was observed a handful of times. The chain links TRBV6-1 to TRBJ2-4; D may be TRBD2 (5 bases). Germline CDR1 MNHNS, CDR2 SASEGT. The CDR3 has 13 amino acids. Deletions cut 8 bases from V and 13 bases from J, with 21 bases between. Here the CDR3 reads CASSLGKFNEQYF. The CDR3 DNA is TGTGCCAGCTCACTAGGGAAATTCAATGAGCAGTACTTC.

In this sample, this clonotype turned up many times. Compared with germline, one end of the junction differs, possibly owing to a read error. The V call is TRBV7-7, the J call TRBJ2-5; the match to TRBD2 covers 11 bases. This CDR3 region has 16 residues. Per the germline V gene, CDR1 is SSHAT and CDR2 is FNYEAQ (reference sequence). CDR3 sequence reads: CASSLLRLAGMETQYF. The CDR3 nucleotides are TGTGCTAGCAGCCTCTTGAGACTAGCGGGAATGGAGACCCAGTACTTC.

This clonotype came up a few times. The rearrangement links TRBV6-4 to TRBJ2-1; the match to TRBD2 covers 10 bases. The V and J ends lost 5 bases and 9 bases, in that order; junction bases with no gene match: 4. The CDR3 extends over 13 amino acids. Germline V gene sequence: CDR1 MRHNA, CDR2 SNTAGT. The chain's CDR3 is CASSLLAGVEQFF. The DNA of the CDR3 is TGTGCCAGCAGTCTGCTAGCGGGAGTTGAGCAGTTCTTC.

The V and J genes are TRBV29-1 and TRBJ2-3; perhaps TRBD2 as D (5 bases). Trimming cost V 7 bases and J 1 base, with 18 bases left between them. The CDR3 length is 15 residues. The germline gives CDR1 SQVTM, CDR2 ANQGSEA. CDR3 DNA sequence: TGCAGCGCCGCGGAGCGCTCGAGGGGCACAGATACGCAGTATTTT. Residues: CSAAERSRGTDTQYF.

The chain carries TRBV6-1 and TRBJ2-5; D might be TRBD1 or TRBD2, each matching 5 bases. Germline loops: CDR1 MNHNS, CDR2 SASEGT. Trimming pared 7 bases from V and 10 bases from J, leaving 19 bases between. The CDR3 consists of 13 residues. The CDR3 loop is CASTGTPLGGQYF. CDR3 bases: TGTGCCAGCACCGGGACCCCGCTAGGTGGCCAGTACTTC.

In this sample, this clonotype turned up a few times. The V and J genes are TRBV27 and TRBJ2-5; D possibly corresponds to TRBD1 (5 bases). Germline values: CDR1 MNHEY, CDR2 SMNVEV (reference sequence). This CDR3 is built from 14 residues. Between the trimmed V and J ends, which lost 0 bases and 5 bases, there was a span of 10 bases. The CDR3 sequence is CASSLSGAYETQYF. The CDR3 coding sequence is TGTGCCAGCAGTTTATCAGGGGCGTATGAGACCCAGTACTTC.

This chain uses TRBV4-2 with TRBJ1-2, with D unresolved. The CDR3 covers 11 residues. CDR1 is LGHNA and CDR2 is YNFKEQ in the germline V gene. Trimming left V 0 bases short and J 9 bases short, with 5 bases between. CDR3 residues: CASSQETRYTF. For the CDR3, the DNA is TGTGCCAGCAGCCAAGAGACGCGCTACACCTTC.

Turning to this clonotype: The junction departs from germline at one end; a sequencing error may be responsible. This sequence joins TRBV10-1 and TRBJ2-6; D might be TRBD1 (5 bases). CDR3 length equals 18 residues. Germline V gene lookup returns CDR1 WNHNN and CDR2 SYGVQD (reference sequence). The CDR3 nucleotides read TGCGCCAGCAAAACCAGACAGCCCAGTACCTCTGGGGCCAACGTGCAGACCTTC. Encoded protein: CASKTRQPSTSGANVQTF.

In the case of this clonotype: The junction does not match germline at one end; this may be a read error. V is TRBV6-1 and J is TRBJ2-1; the D gene is possibly TRBD2 (6 bases). The CDR3 is 17 amino acids. CDR1 MNHNS and CDR2 SASEGT come from the germline V gene. CDR3 in DNA: TGTGCCAGCAGTGAGGACCGCGGGATTGCGAGCTCCAATGAGCAGTTCTTT. Translating it yields CASSEDRGIASSNEQFF.

The chain uses TRBV4-1 and TRBJ1-1, with TRBD1 as a possible D gene (5 bases). Trimming stripped 1 base from V and 0 bases from J, with 9 bases between. Germline CDR1 MGHRA, CDR2 YSYEKL. The CDR3 contains 15 residues. CDR3 sequence: CASSQAGGMNTEAFF. The CDR3 nucleotides read TGCGCCAGCAGCCAAGCCGGGGGGATGAACACTGAAGCTTTCTTT.

V gene TRBV6-1 combines with J gene TRBJ2-1; 11 bases match TRBD2. The CDR3 has 15 residues. Germline-derived CDR1 and CDR2 are MNHNS and SASEGT. V was clipped by 6 bases and J by 3 bases; unmatched bases: 4. CDR3 loop: CASSSGTSGYNEQFF. The CDR3 region has the DNA TGTGCCAGCAGCTCCGGGACTAGCGGCTACAATGAGCAGTTCTTC.

Ten or more counts support this clonotype. The chain carries TRBV20-1 and TRBJ2-1; TRBD2 might be the D (6 bases). The J call may be mistaken, given a closer DNA end match to TRBJ2-7. The V gene's germline CDR1 is DFQATT and CDR2 SNEGSKA (reference sequence). This CDR3 has 13 residues. The CDR3 coding sequence is TGCAGTGCTCATCCGGGACTTTCCAACGAGCAGTACTTC. It codes for CSAHPGLSNEQYF.

V and J are TRBV10-2 and TRBJ2-4, with D perhaps TRBD1 (6 bases). The CDR3 has 14 residues. CDR1 is WSHSY and CDR2 is SAAADI in the germline V gene. Trimming left V 8 bases short and J 1 base short, with 12 bases between. This CDR3 is CASWGLGAKNIQYF. The CDR3 DNA sequence: TGCGCCAGCTGGGGGCTGGGGGCCAAAAACATTCAGTACTTC.

This clonotype was counted many times. This chain links TRBV11-2 with TRBJ2-7, with 10 bases matching TRBD2. The CDR3 length is 16 residues. CDR1 is SGHAT, CDR2 FQNNGV, per germline. The trim removed 2 bases at V and 0 bases at J, leaving 4 bases unmatched. The CDR3, as DNA: TGTGCCAGCAGCTTAACCCGGACTAGCGGCTCCTACGAGCAGTACTTC. Its protein product is CASSLTRTSGSYEQYF.

The genes are TRBV6-1 and TRBJ2-1; D is uncertain. Deletions cut 1 base from V and 6 bases from J, with 10 bases between. Germline V CDR1 and CDR2: MNHNS, SASEGT. The CDR3 length is 14 residues. In nucleotides, the CDR3 is TGTGCCAGCAGTGAAGTACGCCCGCCCAATGAGCAGTTCTTC. Translated, it gives CASSEVRPPNEQFF.

The V call is TRBV6-5, the J call TRBJ2-1; D is unresolved. CDR3 length: 14 residues. Germline CDR1 reads MNHEY; CDR2 reads SVGAGI. V gave up 2 bases and J gave up 5 bases, with 10 bases separating them. The CDR3 loop is CASSYIGGNNEQFF. CDR3 in DNA: TGTGCCAGCAGTTACATTGGCGGAAACAATGAGCAGTTCTTC.

The chain recombines TRBV7-3 with TRBJ2-5; 8 positions agree with TRBD2. V trimming: 5 bases; J trimming: 1 base; junction bases outside the gene matches: 3. The CDR3 has 14 amino acids. Germline V gene sequence: CDR1 SGHTA, CDR2 FQGTGA. CDR3 DNA sequence: TGTGCCAGCAGCCCTAGCGGGTCCCAAGAGACCCAGTACTTC. Protein product: CASSPSGSQETQYF.

The chain uses TRBV12-5 and TRBJ2-3; 9 bases fit TRBD2. The CDR3 totals 14 residues. CDR1 is LGHNT, CDR2 FRNRAP, per germline. CDR3 nucleotide sequence: TGTGCCATGGCGGCGGGAGGGGACAAAAACATTCAGTATTTT. Translating it yields CAMAAGGDKNIQYF.

This clonotype was seen more than once but under ten times. The chain employs TRBV6-1 and TRBJ2-5; D could derive from TRBD1 or TRBD2 (5 bases each). V lost 5 bases, J lost 5 bases, and 15 bases lay in between. The CDR3 has 14 residues. CDR1 is MNHNS and CDR2 is SASEGT in the germline V gene. The CDR3 DNA is TGTGCCAGCAGTCCCCCGGGACCCTACGAGACCCAGTACTTC. This sequence encodes CASSPPGPYETQYF.

This clonotype was counted at least ten times. The J gene is TRBJ2-1, the V gene TRBV6-1; maybe TRBD2 (5 bases). The DNA matches TRBJ2-7 better at its end, which makes the J call doubtful. This CDR3 has 13 residues. Germline V gives CDR1 MNHNS, CDR2 SASEGT. The CDR3 loop is CASSQADFYEQYF. CDR3 bases: TGTGCCAGCAGCCAGGCGGACTTCTACGAGCAGTACTTC.

This clonotype was recorded a few times. The rearrangement joins TRBV6-5 to TRBJ2-5; D perhaps matches TRBD1 (5 bases). TRBJ2-7 explains the end of the DNA better; the J call may be wrong. The CDR3 runs 15 residues. Germline V gene lookup returns CDR1 MNHEY and CDR2 SVGAGI. The CDR3 is CASSYLGQAKHEQYF. DNA for the CDR3: TGTGCCAGCAGTTACTTGGGGCAGGCGAAGCACGAGCAGTACTTC.